This T cell receptor beta chain was identified in a study of long-term antiretroviral therapy in people with HIV. Study-level results: Transplant-donor-level diversity was not reached after ART, though diversity increased.

immunoSEQ v3.0 was run at survey level. Profiled with immunoSEQ multiplex PCR; TCRdb holds only in-frame clones, not every one. The sample carries about 12,000 clones, around 80% recorded once. As for this clone: What it binds is unknown.

The CDR3 length is 14 residues. CDR1 and CDR2 (germline): MNHEY, SMNVEV (reference sequence). J was trimmed by 10 bases and V by 6 bases; bases with no gene match: 12. The rearrangement uses TRBV27 and TRBJ1-1, with 9 bases matching TRBD1. The sequences come from unsorted PBMCs, collected 3.4 years after starting antiretroviral therapy. The receptor's source is a man in his forties or fifties with HIV. Here the CDR3 DNA reads TGTGCCAGCAGCAAAAACCGGGACAGGGTTGGAGCTTTCTTT. This encodes CASSKNRDRVGAFF.